The 19 T cell receptor beta chains below come from one sample, sequenced in a study of response to subunit inactivated influenza vaccine. A single record per CDR3 protein comes from TCRdb applying MiXCR to the RT-PCR reads. Among some 570,000 distinct CDR3 sequences listed, around 11% were seen once. These data were also reused for a study on T cells expressing NK-cell markers. That source notes: The authors generated TCR beta cDNA through 5'RACE template switching with UMIs.

The sequences come from PBMCs from blood, collected on the day of vaccination. The receptors shown here come from a man between 50 and 59 years old who received an inactivated influenza vaccine.

This rearrangement joins TRBV2 to TRBJ2-6, with D possibly TRBD1 on 6 matching bases. The CDR3 is made up of 15 amino acids. Germline V gives CDR1 SNHLY, CDR2 FYNNEI. Trimming left V 5 bases short and J 0 bases short, with 8 bases between. CDR3 sequence (DNA): TGTGCCAGCAGTACAGGGTTCTCTGGGGCCAACGTCCTGACTTTC. Its protein is CASSTGFSGANVLTF.

Ten or more counts support this clonotype. V is TRBV7-9 and J is TRBJ1-2; the match to TRBD1 covers 7 bases. The CDR3 is 13 amino acids. Germline trimming cut 5 bases from V and 6 bases from J; bases unmatched to any gene: 6. CDR1 and CDR2 (germline): SEHNR, FQNEAQ (reference sequence). The CDR3 region is CASSPQTGNGYTF. In DNA, the CDR3 is TGTGCCAGCAGCCCGCAGACAGGGAATGGCTACACCTTC.

This clonotype was seen more than once but under ten times. The gene calls are TRBV27 and TRBJ2-7; D may be TRBD1 (5 bases). Germline V gene sequence: CDR1 MNHEY, CDR2 SMNVEV (reference sequence). Trimming stripped 4 bases from V and 2 bases from J, with 12 bases between. The CDR3 is 14 amino acids. The DNA of the CDR3 is TGTGCCAGCAGTTCATGGACAAACGCCTACGAGCAGTACTTC. The encoded protein is CASSSWTNAYEQYF.

Ten or more counts support this clonotype. The V call is TRBV3-1, the J call TRBJ2-7, with 7 bases aligning to TRBD2. The V segment lost 5 bases and the J segment 7 bases; nucleotides outside the gene matches: 8. This CDR3 spans 13 amino acids. Germline CDR1 is LGHDT and CDR2 is YNNKEL (reference sequence). CDR3 bases: TGTGCCAGCAGCGACCTGGGAGGGCGTGAGCAGTACTTC. Its translation is CASSDLGGREQYF.

V gene TRBV6-5 combines with J gene TRBJ2-7; no firm D call. This CDR3 region has 11 residues. CDR1 MNHEY and CDR2 SVGAGI come from the germline V gene. V lost 9 bases and J lost 7, with 13 bases in between. The DNA for the CDR3 is TGTGCCAGTAGACGGTTGGGGGAGCAGTACTTC. Residues: CASRRLGEQYF.

V gene TRBV4-1 combines with J gene TRBJ2-5; D may be TRBD1 (5 bases). V was pared by 4 bases and J by 1 base, with 16 bases between. CDR3 size: 16 residues. CDR1 MGHRA and CDR2 YSYEKL come from the germline V gene. CDR3 in amino acids: CASSPHGGRAQETQYF. DNA of the CDR3: TGCGCCAGCAGCCCCCACGGCGGCAGGGCCCAAGAGACCCAGTACTTC.

This chain uses TRBV20-1 with TRBJ2-3, with D possibly being TRBD1 (5 bases). Trimming cost V 0 bases and J 1 base, with 11 bases left between them. Germline values: CDR1 DFQATT, CDR2 SNEGSKA (reference sequence). This CDR3 is built from 15 residues. The CDR3 protein is CSARDKGARTDTQYF. As DNA, the CDR3 is TGCAGTGCTAGAGATAAAGGGGCTCGCACAGATACGCAGTATTTT.

This clonotype was found once. This could be a read error, since a much larger clone is one nucleotide away. The chain employs TRBV9 and TRBJ2-7; unclear D gene. Germline CDR1 is SGDLS and CDR2 is YYNGEE. Trimming removed 1 base at V and 0 bases at J, with 2 bases between. This CDR3 has 12 amino acids. CDR3 sequence: CASSVNSYEQYF. The CDR3 bases are TGTGCCAGCAGCGTAAACTCCTACGAGCAGTACTTC.

This clonotype was picked up a small number of times. The J gene is TRBJ1-2, the V gene TRBV18; D gene ambiguous. This CDR3 is built from 14 residues. Germline lookup yields CDR1 KGHSH and CDR2 LQKENI. Trimming removed 0 bases from V and 3 bases from J, with 8 bases in between. The CDR3 DNA follows: TGTGCCAGCTCACCACCGGCAGCCTACTATGGCTACACCTTC. This translates into CASSPPAAYYGYTF.

This clonotype was found many times. In DNA, the CDR3 is TGTGCCAGCAGTTTAAGGACTATAGCCTACGAGCAGTACTTC. Residues: CASSLRTIAYEQYF. The chain is built from TRBV12-3 or TRBV12-4 and TRBJ2-7; D perhaps matches TRBD2 (6 bases). The CDR3 sequence is 14 residues long. The V end lost 2 bases, the J end lost 2 bases, and 10 bases lay between the germline ends.

This clonotype showed up many times. V and J are TRBV10-1 and TRBJ2-6, with 7 bases identical to TRBD1. CDR3 length: 15 residues. CDR1 and CDR2 from the germline V gene are WNHNN and SYGVQD (reference sequence). Trimming at V came to 5 bases and at J to 4 bases, leaving 5 bases not matched to a gene. CDR3 DNA: TGCGCCAGCAGTCCAGACAGGGCCGGGGCCAACGTCCTGACTTTC. It yields the protein CASSPDRAGANVLTF.

The table lists this clonotype with a few counts. This chain links TRBV20-1 with TRBJ2-2; a weak D match, TRBD1 (6 bases). Germline V gene sequence: CDR1 DFQATT, CDR2 SNEGSKA (reference sequence). Trimming removed 3 bases at V and 7 bases at J, with 15 bases between. The CDR3 is 14 amino acids. The CDR3, as DNA: TGCAGTGCTAGTCCAGGGGCAAGGATCGGGGAGCTGTTTTTT. It codes for CSASPGARIGELFF.

This chain joins TRBV10-3 and TRBJ2-3; weak D call: TRBD1 (6 bases). V was cut by 6 bases and J by 0 bases, with 10 bases left in between. In germline, CDR1 is ENHRY, CDR2 SYGVKD. The CDR3 covers 14 residues. The CDR3 here is CAISGTRSTDTQYF. CDR3 nucleotides: TGTGCCATCAGCGGGACACGAAGCACAGATACGCAGTATTTT.

In this sample, this clonotype turned up many times. The chain uses TRBV7-2 and TRBJ2-7; weak D call: TRBD1 (6 bases). Trimming removed 3 bases from V and 3 bases from J, with 9 bases in between. The CDR3 is 13 residues long. Looked up from germline, CDR1 is SGHTA and CDR2 is FQGNSA. CDR3 DNA: TGTGCCAGCAGCTTGGACAGACTCTACGAGCAGTACTTC. Translating gives CASSLDRLYEQYF.

The genes are TRBV18 and TRBJ2-2; TRBD2 agrees at 10 bases. After removal of 0 bases from V and 5 bases from J, the junction contained 6 bases not matched to a gene. This CDR3 region has 17 residues. Germline CDR1 and CDR2: KGHSH and LQKENI. The CDR3 region is CASSPPSLAGDTGELFF. DNA for the CDR3: TGTGCCAGCTCACCACCGAGTCTAGCGGGGGATACCGGGGAGCTGTTTTTT.

A note on this clonotype: A much larger clone lies one base from this, so it may be a read error. This CDR3 is CSSYIGANVLTF. The CDR3 nucleotides read TGCAGCTCCTACATCGGGGCCAACGTCCTGACTTTC. The chain employs TRBV29-1 and TRBJ2-6, with D uncertain. This CDR3 comprises 12 residues. Deletions cut 8 bases from V and 4 bases from J, with 9 bases between. Germline CDR1 reads SQVTM; CDR2 reads ANQGSEA.

This clonotype has ten or more counts. The gene calls are TRBV10-3 and TRBJ2-1; D is perhaps TRBD1 (6 bases). The CDR3 runs 12 residues. Trimming removed 11 bases from V and 9 bases from J, with 17 bases in between. Germline CDR1 ENHRY, CDR2 SYGVKD. The chain's CDR3 is CAVYTGSTEQFF. The CDR3 coding sequence is TGTGCCGTTTACACAGGGAGCACTGAGCAGTTCTTC.

This clonotype was observed a few times. The rearrangement links TRBV6-5 to TRBJ2-1, with 8 positions matching TRBD2. CDR3 length equals 17 residues. The germline CDR1 and CDR2 sequences are MNHEY and SVGAGI. V shed 0 bases, J shed 8 bases, and the junction held 12 bases outside the gene matches. As DNA, the CDR3 is TGTGCCAGCAGTTACTCACCCGGGGGGGCTTTTCCCCATGAGCAGTTCTTC. Protein product: CASSYSPGGAFPHEQFF.

The sample holds many counts of this clonotype. The rearrangement uses TRBV20-1 and TRBJ1-5; D remains unclear. Germline CDR1 and CDR2: DFQATT and SNEGSKA (reference sequence). Trimming stripped 6 bases from V and 1 base from J, with 13 bases between. The CDR3 consists of 14 residues. Here the CDR3 reads CSADSRGSNQPQHF. DNA for the CDR3: TGCAGTGCGGATTCAAGAGGGAGCAATCAGCCCCAGCATTTT.